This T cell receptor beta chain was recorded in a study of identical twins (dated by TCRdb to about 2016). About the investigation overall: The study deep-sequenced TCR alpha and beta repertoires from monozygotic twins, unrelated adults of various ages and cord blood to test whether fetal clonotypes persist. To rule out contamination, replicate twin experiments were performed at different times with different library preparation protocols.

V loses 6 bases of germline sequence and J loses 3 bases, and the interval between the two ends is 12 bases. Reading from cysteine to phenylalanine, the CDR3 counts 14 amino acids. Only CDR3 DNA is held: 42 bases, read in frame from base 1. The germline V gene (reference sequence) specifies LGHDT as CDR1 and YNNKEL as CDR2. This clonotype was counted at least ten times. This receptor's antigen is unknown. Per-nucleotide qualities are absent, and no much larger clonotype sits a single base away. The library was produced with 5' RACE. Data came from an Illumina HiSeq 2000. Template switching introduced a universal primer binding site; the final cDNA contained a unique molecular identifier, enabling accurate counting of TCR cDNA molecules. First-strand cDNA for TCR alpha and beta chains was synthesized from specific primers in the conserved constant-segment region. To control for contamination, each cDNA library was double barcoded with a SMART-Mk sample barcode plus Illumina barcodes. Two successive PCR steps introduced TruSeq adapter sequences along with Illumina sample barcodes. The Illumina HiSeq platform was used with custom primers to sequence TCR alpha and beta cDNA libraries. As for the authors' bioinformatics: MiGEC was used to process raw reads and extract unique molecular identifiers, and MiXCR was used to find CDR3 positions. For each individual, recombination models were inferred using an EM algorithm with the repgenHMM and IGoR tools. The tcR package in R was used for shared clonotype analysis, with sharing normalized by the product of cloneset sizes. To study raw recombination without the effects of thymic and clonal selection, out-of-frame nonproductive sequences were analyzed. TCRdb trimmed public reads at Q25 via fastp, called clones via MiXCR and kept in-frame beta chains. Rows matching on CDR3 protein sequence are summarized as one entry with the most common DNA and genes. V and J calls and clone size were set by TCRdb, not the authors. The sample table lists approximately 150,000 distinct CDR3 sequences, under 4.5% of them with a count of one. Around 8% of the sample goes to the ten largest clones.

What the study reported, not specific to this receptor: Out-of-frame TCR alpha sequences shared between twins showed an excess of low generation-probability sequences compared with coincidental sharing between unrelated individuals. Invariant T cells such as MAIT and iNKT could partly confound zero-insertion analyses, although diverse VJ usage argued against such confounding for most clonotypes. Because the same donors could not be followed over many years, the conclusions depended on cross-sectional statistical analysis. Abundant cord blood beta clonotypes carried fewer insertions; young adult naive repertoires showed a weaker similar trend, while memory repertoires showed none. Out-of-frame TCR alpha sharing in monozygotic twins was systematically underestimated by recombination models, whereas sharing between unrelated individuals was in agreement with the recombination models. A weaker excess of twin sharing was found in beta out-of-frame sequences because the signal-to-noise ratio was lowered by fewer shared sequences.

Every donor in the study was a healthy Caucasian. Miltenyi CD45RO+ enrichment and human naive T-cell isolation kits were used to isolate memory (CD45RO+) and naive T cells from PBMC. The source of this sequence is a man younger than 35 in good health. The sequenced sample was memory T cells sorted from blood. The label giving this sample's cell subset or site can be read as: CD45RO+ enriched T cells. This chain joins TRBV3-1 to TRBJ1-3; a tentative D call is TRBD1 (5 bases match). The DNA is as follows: TGTGCCAGCAGTTACGGGACGGATGGAAACACCATATATTTT. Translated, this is CASSYGTDGNTIYF.